Sequencing of this T cell receptor (beta chain) was carried out in a study of graft-versus-host responses after intestinal transplantation. Germline V lookup: CDR1 MNHNY, CDR2 SVGAGI (reference sequence). The CDR3 runs 13 residues. V lost 0 bases, J lost 4 bases, and 6 bases lay in between. Bone marrow obtained following transplant was drawn from the posterior iliac crest or from another site. This table comes from immunoSEQ multiplex PCR, and its TCRdb copy is limited to in-frame clones, with some not included. The sample has fewer than 70,000 clones, roughly 92% seen once. The rearrangement links TRBV6-6 to TRBJ1-1, with D uncertain. The TCR was taken from a human patient who received an intestinal transplant, so some T cells may come from the graft donor. The specimen comprised bone marrow, sampled 734 days after intestinal transplantation. This CDR3 reads CASSYSTFTEAFF. Here the CDR3 DNA reads TGTGCCAGCAGTTACTCCACCTTCACTGAAGCTTTCTTT.